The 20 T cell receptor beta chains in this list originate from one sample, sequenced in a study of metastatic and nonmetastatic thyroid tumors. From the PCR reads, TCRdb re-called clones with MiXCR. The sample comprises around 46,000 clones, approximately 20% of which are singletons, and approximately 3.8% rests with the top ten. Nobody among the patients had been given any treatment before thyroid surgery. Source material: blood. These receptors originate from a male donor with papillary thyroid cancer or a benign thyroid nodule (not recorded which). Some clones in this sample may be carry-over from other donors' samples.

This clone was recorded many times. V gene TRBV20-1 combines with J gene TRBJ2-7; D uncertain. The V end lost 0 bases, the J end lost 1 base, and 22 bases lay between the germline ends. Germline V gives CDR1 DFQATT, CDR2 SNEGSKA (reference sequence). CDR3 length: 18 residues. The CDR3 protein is CSARDHGRREPVSYEQYF. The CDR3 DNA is TGCAGTGCTAGAGACCACGGACGGAGAGAGCCCGTGTCCTACGAGCAGTACTTC.

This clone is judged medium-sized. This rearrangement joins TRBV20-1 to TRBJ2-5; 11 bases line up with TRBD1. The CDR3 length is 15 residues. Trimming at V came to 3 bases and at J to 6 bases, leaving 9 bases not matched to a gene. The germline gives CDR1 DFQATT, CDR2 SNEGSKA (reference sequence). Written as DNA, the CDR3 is TGCAGTGCTAGCGACCGGGACAGGGGGACGAAGACCCAGTACTTC. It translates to CSASDRDRGTKTQYF.

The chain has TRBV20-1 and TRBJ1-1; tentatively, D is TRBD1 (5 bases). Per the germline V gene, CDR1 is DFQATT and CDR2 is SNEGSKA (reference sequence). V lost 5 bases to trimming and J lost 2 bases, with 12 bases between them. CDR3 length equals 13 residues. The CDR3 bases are TGCAGTGCTCACGACAGCATAAACACTGAAGCTTTCTTT. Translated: CSAHDSINTEAFF.

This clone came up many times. CDR3 region: CASSSSGYARTGGHEQYF. The CDR3 DNA is TGTGCCAGCAGCTCCAGCGGGTATGCCAGGACAGGGGGCCACGAGCAGTACTTC. The V gene is TRBV5-4, the J gene TRBJ2-7; TRBD1 matches 11 bases. The CDR3 is made up of 18 amino acids. Germline V gives CDR1 SGHNT, CDR2 YYREEE (reference sequence). V lost 3 bases, J lost 5 bases, and 16 bases stayed unmatched. Complete variable domain (other parts from reference TRBV5-4 and TRBJ2-7): ETGVTQSPTHLIKTRGQQVTLRCSSQSGHNTVSWYQQALGQGPQFIFQYYREEENGRGNFPPRFSGLQFPNYSSELNVNALELDDSALYLCASSSSGYARTGGHEQYFGPGTRLTVT.

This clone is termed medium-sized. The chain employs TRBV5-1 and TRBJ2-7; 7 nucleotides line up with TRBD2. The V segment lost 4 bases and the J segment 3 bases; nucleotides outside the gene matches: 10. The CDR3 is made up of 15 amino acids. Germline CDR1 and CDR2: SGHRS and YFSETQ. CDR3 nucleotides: TGCGCCAGCAGCGCTACTGCGGGAGTTCTCTACGAGCAGTACTTC. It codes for CASSATAGVLYEQYF.

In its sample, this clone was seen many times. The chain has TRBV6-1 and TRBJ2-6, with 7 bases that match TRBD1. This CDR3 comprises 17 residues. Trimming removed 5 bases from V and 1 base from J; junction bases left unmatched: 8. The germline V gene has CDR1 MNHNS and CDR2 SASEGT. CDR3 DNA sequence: TGTGCCAGCAGTCGATCGAACAGGGGTTCTGGGGCCAACGTCCTGACTTTC. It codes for CASSRSNRGSGANVLTF.

CDR3 nucleotides: TGTGCCAGCAGCTTTTACCCTACGGACTATGGCTACACCTTC. Amino acid sequence: CASSFYPTDYGYTF. This chain joins TRBV11-2 and TRBJ1-2; no clear D gene. The CDR3 covers 14 residues. Germline CDR1 and CDR2: SGHAT and FQNNGV. V gave up 3 bases and J gave up 3 bases, with 11 bases separating them.

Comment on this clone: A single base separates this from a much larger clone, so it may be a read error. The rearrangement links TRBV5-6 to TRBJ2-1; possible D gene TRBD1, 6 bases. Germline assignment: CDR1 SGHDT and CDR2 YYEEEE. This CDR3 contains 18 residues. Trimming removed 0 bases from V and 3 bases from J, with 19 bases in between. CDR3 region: CASSLGVGWKGVYNEQFF. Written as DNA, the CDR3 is TGTGCCAGCAGCTTGGGGGTCGGCTGGAAGGGGGTCTACAATGAGCAGTTCTTC.

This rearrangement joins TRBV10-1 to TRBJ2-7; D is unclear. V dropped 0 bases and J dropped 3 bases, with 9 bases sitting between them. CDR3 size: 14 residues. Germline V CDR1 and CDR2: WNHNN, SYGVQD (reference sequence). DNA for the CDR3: TGCGCCAGCAGTGAGTCTAATCTGGACTACGAGCAGTACTTC. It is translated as CASSESNLDYEQYF.

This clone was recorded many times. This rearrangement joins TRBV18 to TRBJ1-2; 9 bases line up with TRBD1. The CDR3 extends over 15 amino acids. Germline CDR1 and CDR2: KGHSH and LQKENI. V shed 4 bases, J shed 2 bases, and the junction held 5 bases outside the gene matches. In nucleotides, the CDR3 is TGTGCCAGCTCACGGACAGGGGACCCAAACTATGGCTACACCTTC. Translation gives CASSRTGDPNYGYTF.

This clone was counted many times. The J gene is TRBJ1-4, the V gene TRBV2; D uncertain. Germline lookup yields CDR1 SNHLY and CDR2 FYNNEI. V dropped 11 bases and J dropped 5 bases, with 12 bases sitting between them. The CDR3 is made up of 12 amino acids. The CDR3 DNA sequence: TGTGCCGGGAGGGATCTAAATGAAAAACTGTTTTTT. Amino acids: CAGRDLNEKLFF.

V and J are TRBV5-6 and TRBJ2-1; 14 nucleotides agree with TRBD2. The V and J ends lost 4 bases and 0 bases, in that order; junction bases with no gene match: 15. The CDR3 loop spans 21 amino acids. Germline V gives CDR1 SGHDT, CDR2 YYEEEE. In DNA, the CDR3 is TGTGCCAGCAGCCGAAAATACGGGACTAGCGGGGGAATCAGCTCCTACAATGAGCAGTTCTTC. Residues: CASSRKYGTSGGISSYNEQFF.

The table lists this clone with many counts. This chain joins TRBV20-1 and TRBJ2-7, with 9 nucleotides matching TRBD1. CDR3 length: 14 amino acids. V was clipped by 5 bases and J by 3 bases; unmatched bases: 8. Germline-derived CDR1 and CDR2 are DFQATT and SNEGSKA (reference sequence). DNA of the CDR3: TGCAGTGCTGGGACAGGGAGGGACCTCTACGAGCAGTACTTC. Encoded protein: CSAGTGRDLYEQYF.

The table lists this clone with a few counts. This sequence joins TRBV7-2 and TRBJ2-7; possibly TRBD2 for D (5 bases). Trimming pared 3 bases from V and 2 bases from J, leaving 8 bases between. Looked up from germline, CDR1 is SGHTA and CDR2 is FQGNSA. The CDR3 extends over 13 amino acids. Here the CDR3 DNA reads TGTGCCAGCAGCTTTGGACTGGCCTACGAGCAGTACTTC. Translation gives CASSFGLAYEQYF.

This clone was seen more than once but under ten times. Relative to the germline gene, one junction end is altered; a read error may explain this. CDR3 nucleotides: TGTGCCAGTAGCTTCCGACTGACTGACTACGAGCAGTACTTC. This sequence encodes CASSFRLTDYEQYF. This chain uses TRBV11-2 with TRBJ2-7; no clear D. This CDR3 is 14 amino acids long. Germline lookup yields CDR1 SGHAT and CDR2 FQNNGV.

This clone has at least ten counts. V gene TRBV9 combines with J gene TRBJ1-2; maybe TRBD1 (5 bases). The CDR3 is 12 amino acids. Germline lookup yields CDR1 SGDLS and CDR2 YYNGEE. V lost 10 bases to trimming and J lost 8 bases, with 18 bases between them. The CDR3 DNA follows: TGTGCCCGCGCGCGGGGGGTTGGGGGCTACACCTTC. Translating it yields CARARGVGGYTF.

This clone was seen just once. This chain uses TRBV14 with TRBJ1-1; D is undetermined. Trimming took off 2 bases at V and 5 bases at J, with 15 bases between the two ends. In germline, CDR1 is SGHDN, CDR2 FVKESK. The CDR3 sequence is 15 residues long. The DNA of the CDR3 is TGTGCCAGCAGCCAATGGCGCAGTCCGGGGACTGAAGCTTTCTTT. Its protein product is CASSQWRSPGTEAFF.

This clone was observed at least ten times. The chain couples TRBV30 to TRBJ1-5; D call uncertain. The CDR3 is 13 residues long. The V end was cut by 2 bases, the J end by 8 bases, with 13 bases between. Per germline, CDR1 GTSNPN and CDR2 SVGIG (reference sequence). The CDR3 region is CAWSFGHGEPQHF. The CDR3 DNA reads TGTGCCTGGAGTTTCGGGCATGGGGAGCCCCAGCATTTT.

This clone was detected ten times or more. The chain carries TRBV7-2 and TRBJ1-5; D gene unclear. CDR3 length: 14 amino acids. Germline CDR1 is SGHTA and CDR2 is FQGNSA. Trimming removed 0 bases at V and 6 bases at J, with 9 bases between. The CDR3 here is CASSLAEGSQPQHF. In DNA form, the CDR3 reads TGTGCCAGCAGCTTAGCAGAAGGATCTCAGCCCCAGCATTTT.

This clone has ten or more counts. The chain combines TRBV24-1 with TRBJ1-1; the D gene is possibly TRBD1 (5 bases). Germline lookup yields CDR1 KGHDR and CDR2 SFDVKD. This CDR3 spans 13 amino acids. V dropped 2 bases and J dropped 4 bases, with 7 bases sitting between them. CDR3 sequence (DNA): TGTGCCACCAGTGATTCCGGGGGCACTGAAGCTTTCTTT. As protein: CATSDSGGTEAFF.